This T cell receptor beta chain derives from a study of healthy donors' naive CD4 and CD8 T cells. For the study at large: Three donor age groups were sampled: 20-25, 40-50 and 60-70 years; half female.

Findings and limits, study-wide: Positive CDR3 charge linked to CD4+ cells, negative to CD8+ cells. Most V and J genes were reportedly biased between naive CD4+ and CD8+ cells.

The CDR3 has 15 residues. V lost 6 bases and J lost 2; bases outside the gene matches: 6. About this clonotype: The antigen is undetermined.

Each TCR library used approximately 500 ng of total RNA and a linear amplification protocol. TCRdb reanalysed the reads using MiXCR and keeps one entry per CDR3 protein. This sample has 180,000 or so distinct CDR3 sequences, with 65% to 75% found just once. The sample comprised naive CD4+ and CD8+ T cells sorted from blood, pooled from several donors. This TCR derives from a pool of human donors in good health; the sample pools cells from several healthy donors. The chain carries TRBV12-3 or TRBV12-4 and TRBJ2-7, with TRBD2 matching 11 bases. CDR3 sequence: CASSRGLAGPYEQYF. The CDR3 bases are TGTGCCAGCAGCCGAGGACTAGCGGGCCCCTACGAGCAGTACTTC.